The entry below gives a single T cell receptor (beta chain) sequence along with its context. Its target is not known. These data originate in a study of T cells in localized non-small cell lung cancer. V lost 4 bases to trimming and J lost 3 bases, with 15 bases between them. This CDR3 spans 15 amino acids. The germline CDR1 and CDR2 sequences are LNHDA and SQIVND (reference sequence). General study points: Uninvolved adjacent lung showed the highest T cell clonality, exceeding tumor. Since sequencing was restricted to only one region of the tumor, intratumor heterogeneity remains a possibility. A median about 50 of the top 100 tumor clones appeared in adjacent lung.

Measured with immunoSEQ multiplex PCR; TCRdb has only the in-frame clones, and not every one. The repertoire includes roughly 34,000 clones, about 81% of them detected once, and roughly two fifths sits in the top ten. The chain joins TRBV19 to TRBJ1-1, with D unclear. The sequenced sample was peripheral blood, obtained before any cancer treatment. The clonotype was recovered from a male donor older than 55 with stage II squamous cell lung carcinoma. This chain's CDR3 is CASSKAPTGDTEAFF. CDR3 DNA sequence: TGTGCCAGTAGTAAGGCTCCAACTGGGGACACTGAAGCTTTCTTT.